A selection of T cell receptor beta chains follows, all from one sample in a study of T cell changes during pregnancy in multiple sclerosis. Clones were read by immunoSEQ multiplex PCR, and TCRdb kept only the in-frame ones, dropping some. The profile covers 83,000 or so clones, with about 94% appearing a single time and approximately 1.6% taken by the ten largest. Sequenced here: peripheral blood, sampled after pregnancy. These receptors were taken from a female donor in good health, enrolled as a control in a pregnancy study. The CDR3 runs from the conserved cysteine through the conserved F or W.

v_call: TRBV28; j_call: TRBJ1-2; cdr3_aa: CASISGGPSGYTF
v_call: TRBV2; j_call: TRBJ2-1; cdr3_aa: CASGGNEQFF
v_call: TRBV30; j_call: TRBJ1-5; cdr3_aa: CAWSNAGGLQPQHF
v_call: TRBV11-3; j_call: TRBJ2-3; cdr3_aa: CASRIRESSTDTQYF
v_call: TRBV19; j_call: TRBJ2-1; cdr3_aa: CASSVLWGGYNEQFF
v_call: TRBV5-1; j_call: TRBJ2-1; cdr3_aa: CASRGGVLEYNEQFF
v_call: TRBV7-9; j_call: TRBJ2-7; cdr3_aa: CASSPAQGRHYEQYF
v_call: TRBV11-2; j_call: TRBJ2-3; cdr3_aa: CASSLYLAGAQNTDTQYF
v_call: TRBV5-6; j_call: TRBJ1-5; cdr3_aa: CASSLAGDSNQPQHF
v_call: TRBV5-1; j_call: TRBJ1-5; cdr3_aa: CASSLDGGGNQPQHF
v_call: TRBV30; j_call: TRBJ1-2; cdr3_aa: CAWSDRGNYGYTF
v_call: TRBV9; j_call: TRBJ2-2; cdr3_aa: CASSVDGGAVTGELFF
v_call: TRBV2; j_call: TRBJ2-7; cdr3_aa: CASSEAPRGTGGGQYF
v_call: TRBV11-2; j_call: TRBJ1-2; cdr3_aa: CASSLGRGAPNYGYTF
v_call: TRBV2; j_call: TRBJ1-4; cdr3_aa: CASSEVGGQGPNEKLFF